This passage covers 23 T cell receptor beta chains from one sample sequenced in a study of shared clonotypes between healthy human individuals (dated by TCRdb to 2018 to 2020). The library was prepared using the immunoSEQ multiplex PCR assay. In its TCRdb copy, this immuneACCESS table keeps in-frame sequences only and misses some clones. Where compared with another copy, unresolved V genes explain less than half of these, and the others have no known cause. This sample gives a few million clones in total; 90% to 96% of them show up just once. The top ten hold 0.1% to 0.15% of the sample. Sequenced material: naive CD4+ T cells sorted from blood. The meaning of the sample's cell subset or site label: CD45RA+ positively selected. The receptors here all came from a man aged 18 to 29 in good health.

Regarding this clone: In the same sample, other DNA sequences code for this CDR3. V usage is TRBV5-1 and J usage is TRBJ2-7; D not resolved. V gave up 4 bases and J gave up 1 base, with 3 bases separating them. The CDR3 is made up of 11 amino acids. CDR1 is SGHRS and CDR2 is YFSETQ in the germline V gene. DNA for the CDR3: TGCGCCAGCAGCCCATCCTACGAGCAGTACTTC. Protein: CASSPSYEQYF.

This clone occurred once. J is TRBJ2-7 and V is TRBV5-6; D unclear. The V end was cut by 4 bases, the J end by 4 bases, with 15 bases between. The germline V gene encodes CDR1 SGHDT and CDR2 YYEEEE. CDR3 length equals 14 residues. The CDR3 loop is CASSGSRWWYEQYF. The CDR3 coding sequence is TGTGCCAGCAGCGGGTCTCGATGGTGGTACGAGCAGTACTTC.

This clone was picked up one time. The V gene is TRBV6-1, the J gene TRBJ2-7, with unresolved D. This CDR3 is 11 amino acids long. The ends were cut back, 7 bases at V and 5 bases at J, with 9 bases in the middle. Germline CDR1 MNHNS, CDR2 SASEGT. The CDR3 sequence is CASTYINEQYF. The CDR3 coding sequence is TGTGCCAGCACCTACATAAACGAGCAGTACTTC.

The rearrangement links TRBV5-4 to TRBJ2-1; D remains ambiguous. CDR3 length equals 14 residues. The germline V and J ends were trimmed by 4 bases and 10 bases, with 18 bases remaining between them. Germline V gene sequence: CDR1 SGHNT, CDR2 YYREEE (reference sequence). CDR3 region: CASSAKLTLNEQFF. The CDR3 DNA follows: TGTGCCAGCAGCGCCAAATTGACGCTTAACGAGCAGTTCTTC.

The J gene is TRBJ2-5, the V gene TRBV18; D is undetermined. Germline V lookup: CDR1 KGHSH, CDR2 LQKENI. This CDR3 spans 12 amino acids. Trimming cost V 5 bases and J 2 bases, with 6 bases left between them. CDR3: CASSAAQETQYF. Here the CDR3 DNA reads TGTGCCAGCTCAGCCGCTCAAGAGACCCAGTACTTC.

This chain uses TRBV10-3 with TRBJ1-1; TRBD1 aligns across 9 bases. This CDR3 region has 14 residues. Trimming removed 4 bases from V and 4 bases from J; junction bases left unmatched: 4. Germline V gene data show CDR1 as ENHRY and CDR2 as SYGVKD. Here the CDR3 DNA reads TGTGCCATCAGTGTACAGGGGGCTAGCACTGAAGCTTTCTTT. Encoded protein: CAISVQGASTEAFF.

The rearrangement links TRBV19 to TRBJ1-5, with D perhaps matching TRBD1 (6 bases). Germline CDR1 reads LNHDA; CDR2 reads SQIVND (reference sequence). The length of the CDR3 is 15 residues. V was pared by 4 bases and J by 0 bases, with 10 bases between. The chain's CDR3 is CASSRSGDSNQPQHF. The CDR3 DNA is TGTGCCAGTAGTAGATCAGGGGATAGCAATCAGCCCCAGCATTTT.

The gene calls are TRBV6-5 and TRBJ1-5, with 8 bases identical to TRBD1. The CDR3 has 15 amino acids. V shed 6 bases and J 6 bases; nucleotides not matched to a gene: 10. Germline assignment: CDR1 MNHEY and CDR2 SVGAGI. CDR3 loop: CASSPEQGASQPQHF. The CDR3 nucleotides read TGTGCCAGCAGCCCCGAGCAGGGGGCTAGTCAGCCCCAGCATTTT.

As to this clone: This specimen includes other DNA sequences encoding the same CDR3. The J gene is TRBJ1-2, the V gene TRBV5-4; D uncertain. V was trimmed by 0 bases and J by 4 bases, leaving 7 bases between them. Germline-derived CDR1 and CDR2 are SGHNT and YYREEE (reference sequence). The CDR3 extends over 13 amino acids. CDR3 coding DNA: TGTGCCAGCAGCTTGGGGGCAGGCTATGGCTACACCTTC. It yields the protein CASSLGAGYGYTF.

This chain connects TRBV6-1 to TRBJ2-7; D ambiguous. This CDR3 is 12 amino acids long. Germline V gives CDR1 MNHNS, CDR2 SASEGT. Between the trimmed V and J ends, which lost 4 bases and 3 bases, there was a span of 7 bases. CDR3 in DNA: TGTGCCAGCAGTGCATCGAACTACGAGCAGTACTTC. It yields the protein CASSASNYEQYF.

V usage is TRBV6-1 and J usage is TRBJ2-3, with 8 bases fitting TRBD1. V dropped 5 bases and J dropped 0; count of bases not matched to a gene: 4. The germline gives CDR1 MNHNS, CDR2 SASEGT. The CDR3 totals 15 residues. The CDR3 sequence: CASSRQGISTDTQYF. Here the CDR3 DNA reads TGTGCCAGCAGTCGACAGGGGATTAGCACAGATACGCAGTATTTT.

V gene TRBV10-3 combines with J gene TRBJ1-5; weak D call: TRBD1 (5 bases). Trimming left V 0 bases short and J 2 bases short, with 14 bases between. Germline assignment: CDR1 ENHRY and CDR2 SYGVKD. The CDR3 covers 17 residues. In nucleotides, the CDR3 is TGTGCCATCAGTGAGTCGCGGGGTCAGGGCGGCAATCAGCCCCAGCATTTT. Translating gives CAISESRGQGGNQPQHF.

This clone was picked up one time. This chain connects TRBV6-1 to TRBJ2-5, with unresolved D. Between the trimmed V and J ends, which lost 7 bases and 5 bases, there was a span of 20 bases. The CDR3 totals 15 residues. The germline V gene encodes CDR1 MNHNS and CDR2 SASEGT. The CDR3 DNA is TGTGCCAGCACGGGCCCAGGAAGTGGATGGGAGACCCAGTACTTC. Its translation is CASTGPGSGWETQYF.

Comment on this clone: Other DNA sequences in this sample translate to the same CDR3. The chain carries TRBV18 and TRBJ2-5; D unclear. V dropped 3 bases and J dropped 1 base, with 6 bases sitting between them. Germline V lookup: CDR1 KGHSH, CDR2 LQKENI. CDR3 length: 13 residues. The CDR3 DNA follows: TGTGCCAGCTCACCCGGTAGCCAAGAGACCCAGTACTTC. It yields the protein CASSPGSQETQYF.

V is TRBV19 and J is TRBJ2-2, with 10 positions matching TRBD2. The junction had 3 bases not matched to a gene; V was cut back by 5 bases and J by 6 bases. In germline, CDR1 is LNHDA, CDR2 SQIVND (reference sequence). The CDR3 has 14 amino acids. The CDR3 nucleotides are TGTGCCAGTAGTGTAGCGGGAGGTCCCGGGGAGCTGTTTTTT. Translated, it gives CASSVAGGPGELFF.

As concerns this clone: Other DNA sequences in the sample encode the same CDR3. CDR3 nucleotides: TGTGCCAGCAGTGAGGGACAGTACTATGGCTACACCTTC. It is translated as CASSEGQYYGYTF. The rearrangement joins TRBV6-1 to TRBJ1-2; 7 nucleotides align to TRBD1. V gave up 3 bases and J gave up 3 bases; unmatched junction bases: 1. The length of the CDR3 is 13 residues. CDR1 is MNHNS and CDR2 is SASEGT in the germline V gene.

The table lists this clone with a count of one. The chain links TRBV10-3 to TRBJ2-2; 9 bases map to TRBD2. Germline V gene data show CDR1 as ENHRY and CDR2 as SYGVKD. The length of the CDR3 is 14 residues. Unmatched junction bases numbered 7, after V lost 6 bases and J lost 8 bases. The chain's CDR3 is CAISGLLAGGELFF. The CDR3 nucleotides are TGTGCCATCAGCGGATTGCTAGCGGGAGGGGAGCTGTTTTTT.

V is TRBV28 and J is TRBJ2-5; D unresolved. The V end lost 2 bases, the J end lost 3 bases, and 10 bases lay between the germline ends. The CDR3 consists of 14 residues. Germline CDR1 reads MDHEN; CDR2 reads SYDVKM. In nucleotides, the CDR3 is TGTGCCAGCAGTTTACTAGTAACCAAAGAGACCCAGTACTTC. Residues: CASSLLVTKETQYF.

The gene calls are TRBV11-2 and TRBJ2-2, with D maybe TRBD1 (6 bases). Germline CDR1 reads SGHAT; CDR2 reads FQNNGV. V lost 7 bases, J lost 1 base, and 13 bases lay in between. This CDR3 has 15 amino acids. Here the CDR3 DNA reads TGTGCCAGCACTAGTGGGGGCGTGAACACCGGGGAGCTGTTTTTT. Its translation: CASTSGGVNTGELFF. Supplemented by reference TRBV11-2 and TRBJ2-2, the full variable domain reads EAGVAQSPRYKIIEKRQSVAFWCNPISGHATLYWYQQILGQGPKLLIQFQNNGVVDDSQLPKDRFSAERLKGVDSTLKIQPAKLEDSAVYLCASTSGGVNTGELFFGEGSRLTVL.

The chain links TRBV9 to TRBJ2-7; D not resolved. Per germline, CDR1 SGDLS and CDR2 YYNGEE. This CDR3 region has 14 residues. Deletions cut 0 bases from V and 2 bases from J, with 9 bases between. The CDR3 nucleotides are TGTGCCAGCAGCGTAGCTACGGAACCCTACGAGCAGTACTTC. It is translated as CASSVATEPYEQYF.

The rearrangement joins TRBV4-3 to TRBJ1-2, with 8 bases fitting TRBD1. Germline CDR1 and CDR2: LGHNA and YSLEER. With V trimmed by 3 bases and J by 4 bases, 7 bases remained unmatched. The CDR3 consists of 15 residues. CDR3 sequence reads: CASSQQQGGTYGYTF. CDR3 bases: TGCGCCAGCAGCCAGCAACAGGGGGGTACCTATGGCTACACCTTC.

V gene TRBV7-3 combines with J gene TRBJ1-3, with D possibly being TRBD1 (5 bases). Trimming left V 2 bases short and J 0 bases short, with 8 bases between. Germline V gives CDR1 SGHTA, CDR2 FQGTGA. The CDR3 runs to 15 residues. This CDR3 reads CASSLAGTSGNTIYF. In DNA, the CDR3 is TGTGCCAGCAGCTTAGCAGGGACCTCTGGAAACACCATATATTTT.

The genes are TRBV11-2 and TRBJ2-5; 8 nucleotides align to TRBD2. There are 14 residues in the CDR3. V lost 1 base and J lost 5; bases outside the gene matches: 3. Germline V gene sequence: CDR1 SGHAT, CDR2 FQNNGV. CDR3 DNA sequence: TGTGCCAGCAGCTTAGTGGGACTAGTGGAGACCCAGTACTTC. Translating gives CASSLVGLVETQYF. Supplemented by reference TRBV11-2 and TRBJ2-5, the full variable domain reads EAGVAQSPRYKIIEKRQSVAFWCNPISGHATLYWYQQILGQGPKLLIQFQNNGVVDDSQLPKDRFSAERLKGVDSTLKIQPAKLEDSAVYLCASSLVGLVETQYFGPGTRLLVL.